Sequencing of this TCR beta chain was carried out in a study of T-cell memory formation after mild COVID-19. Study-level results: Cross-reactive memory appears to have joined, as suggested by some responding clones showing up in pre-infection memory. Balance between CD4 and CD8 was seen in clones contracting day 15 to 85, and a CD4+ lean was seen in later expanders.

About this clonotype itself: The target antigen is unknown.

From 5'RACE with constant-segment primers came TCR alpha and TCR beta cDNA libraries that carried sample barcodes and UMIs. TCRdb redid the calling of the 5' RACE reads with MiXCR, one entry per CDR3 protein. The repertoire includes 450,000 or so distinct CDR3 sequences, 15% to 20% of them detected once, and 8.4% sits in the top ten. The receptor was derived from an adult woman who had mild COVID-19 (a few samples of this study predate the infection). Cell type and time point are not known. Sequenced material: PBMCs or a T cell subset sorted from them (not recorded which).

CDR3 region: CASSKDHRGETEAFF. CDR3 nucleotides: TGCGCCAGCAGCAAAGACCACAGGGGGGAAACTGAAGCTTTCTTT. The chain links TRBV5-1 to TRBJ1-1; 8 positions agree with TRBD1. Germline V gives CDR1 SGHRS, CDR2 YFSETQ. With 4 bases clipped from V and 5 bases from J, the junction kept 10 bases outside the gene matches. CDR3 length equals 15 residues.